This TCR beta chain came from a study of immune heterogeneity within non-small cell lung tumors. Regarding the study as a whole: Identical dominant CDR3 beta clonotypes recurred across a patient's tumor sites, together with site-unique high-frequency clones. Different patients shared few of their high-frequency T-cell receptor beta clonotypes.

This clonotype was detected only a few times. Its antigen is currently unknown. It was a multiplex PCR that amplified TCR beta CDR3, with 32 V and 13 J primers. A single record per CDR3 protein comes from TCRdb applying MiXCR to the multiplex PCR reads. The repertoire has approximately 12,000 distinct CDR3 sequences, about 22% of them found once; the top ten carry 3.5% to 5.5%. CDR1 is MNHNS, CDR2 SASEGT, per germline. V gave up 3 bases and J gave up 5 bases; unmatched junction bases: 5. The CDR3 is 14 residues long. Bulk tumor genomic DNA was the template, and each sample received roughly 590 ng. Doctors removed several biopsies from each primary tumor during surgery, keeping them far apart. Newly diagnosed with untreated non-small cell lung cancer, the patients underwent curative surgery. Donation came from patients with newly diagnosed non-small cell lung cancer who were having surgery with curative intent.

V gene TRBV6-1 combines with J gene TRBJ2-5, with TRBD1 matching 8 bases. This receptor was taken from a man between 60 and 75 years old with non-small cell lung cancer. The sample comprised lung tumor tissue. The CDR3 loop is CASSEAGGLETQYF. In DNA form, the CDR3 reads TGTGCCAGCAGTGAGGCAGGGGGCTTGGAGACCCAGTACTTC.